The T cell receptor beta chain under discussion was sequenced for a study of T cell responses to AZD1222 COVID-19 vaccine. Whole-study results and caveats: Most donors were white British, females outnumbered males, and clonal diversity was possibly underestimated.

V was pared by 6 bases and J by 1 base, with 12 bases between. Germline values: CDR1 MNHEY, CDR2 SVGAGI. The CDR3 loop spans 14 amino acids. Measured with immunoSEQ multiplex PCR; TCRdb has only the in-frame clones, and not every one. The sample records approximately 150,000 clones, 85% to 90% being singletons. Points on this clone: Its antigen is as yet unknown.

The source was peripheral blood, collected 28 days after the second dose of the MenACWY control vaccine. The receptor was derived from an adult who received the MenACWY meningococcal vaccine as a control. This chain joins TRBV6-5 and TRBJ1-1; D unresolved. CDR3 nucleotides: TGTGCCAGCAGCCCACTAGCGGAGAACACTGAAGCTTTCTTT. The encoded protein is CASSPLAENTEAFF.